These T cell receptor beta chains were read from a single sample in a study of T cell responses to AZD1222 COVID-19 vaccine. Some clones are missing from TCRdb's copy, which holds only in-frame ones; the method was immunoSEQ multiplex PCR. The sample has approximately 160,000 clones, around 90% seen once. Here the sequenced sample was peripheral blood, taken on day 0 of AZD1222 vaccination. The receptors were sampled from an adult in good health. Both conserved end residues are part of each CDR3.

TRBV18,CASSTFSTEAFF
TRBV5-1,CASSLGTSGSFRYEQYF
TRBV27,CASSLILGEKLFF
TRBV2,CASRWTSGMNIQYF
TRBV10-1,CASMERLGGEQYF
TRBV6-5,CASTTSGLVGETQYF
TRBV7-6,CASSSQGQGFNGYTF
TRBV19,CASSPQGPYGYTF
TRBV5-1,CASSARAGTGDSLTF
TRBV6-2/TRBV6-3,CASSYDRYQPQHF
TRBV6-1,CASSDMRLRNYGYTF
TRBV5-1,CASSLYGGVNEKLFF
TRBV12-3/TRBV12-4,CASSLWGAGYTF
TRBV3-1/TRBV3-2,CASSQWGTGNTIYF
TRBV6-5,CALRSSGRAKTQYF
TRBV10-1,CASSDKGTNTEAFF
TRBV29-1,CSVEGLAGVPPYEQYF
TRBV10-1,CASSDAGASLEQYF
TRBV27,CASSPDRASNQPQHF
TRBV27,CASKSSSEQYF
TRBV28,CASSLPTGYNEQFF
TRBV5-1,CASSLGGGEEQYF
TRBV11-1,CASSLPGSSYEQYF
TRBV19,CASSIRTTGDPYGYTF
TRBV10-1,CASFGEDRGRLAGDKSGYEQYF
TRBV4-2,CASSSWANEQFF
TRBV10-3,CAISGQGAFSSYNEQFF